A selection of T cell receptor beta chains follows, all from one sample in a study of OX40 agonist ivuxolimab in advanced cancers. Libraries were prepared by immunoSEQ multiplex PCR; TCRdb keeps only in-frame clonotypes and omits some of them. The repertoire has 70,000 or so clones, approximately 80% of them found once; the top ten carry about 1.1%. Specimen: CD4+ or CD8+ T cells sorted from blood, collected in a trial of the OX40 agonist ivuxolimab. The receptors were gathered from an adult with an advanced solid tumor such as melanoma, head and neck, liver or kidney cancer. CDR3s include the opening cysteine and the closing phenylalanine or tryptophan. D genes are given only for firm matches. Clone sizes are given selectively: once, few, many, or a class where the clone is expanded.

CDR3 length | J gene | clone size | V gene | D gene | CDR3 protein | CDR3 DNA
13 | TRBJ1-2 | NA | TRBV5-4 | NA | CASSTGTADGYTF | TGTGCCAGCAGCACAGGGACCGCGGATGGCTACACCTTC
15 | TRBJ1-2 | NA | TRBV5-6 | NA | CASSLAGWANYGYTF | TGTGCCAGCAGCTTGGCGGGGTGGGCTAACTATGGCTACACCTTC
14 | TRBJ2-1 | NA | TRBV5-1 | NA | CASSLGGSYNEQFF | TGCGCCAGCAGCTTGGGGGGATCCTACAATGAGCAGTTCTTC
14 | TRBJ1-1 | NA | TRBV19 | TRBD1 | CASTRQGMNTEAFF | TGTGCCAGTACCAGACAGGGGATGAACACTGAAGCTTTCTTT
16 | TRBJ1-1 | NA | TRBV5-6 | NA | CASSLGPPGRDTEAFF | TGTGCCAGCAGCTTGGGGCCCCCAGGGCGCGACACTGAAGCTTTCTTT
15 | TRBJ1-5 | NA | TRBV19 | NA | CASSSGTASGTFQHF | TGTGCCAGTAGTTCAGGGACCGCGTCGGGAACCTTCCAGCATTTT
16 | TRBJ2-7 | NA | TRBV6-1 | TRBD1 | CASSESIRGRTYEQYF | TGTGCCAGCAGTGAATCTATAAGGGGGCGGACGTACGAGCAGTACTTC
15 | TRBJ1-2 | NA | TRBV5-1 | NA | CASSFGWGPNYGYTF | TGCGCCAGCAGCTTTGGGTGGGGGCCCAACTATGGCTACACCTTC
17 | TRBJ1-6 | NA | TRBV15 | NA | CATSRDYSHTYNSPLHF | TGTGCCACCAGCAGAGATTACAGCCACACCTATAATTCACCCCTCCACTTT
15 | TRBJ2-3 | NA | TRBV5-1 | NA | CASSLGLGGTDTQYF | TGCGCCAGCAGCTTGGGATTGGGGGGCACAGATACGCAGTATTTT
12 | TRBJ2-3 | few | TRBV29-1 | NA | CSVGRGPDTQYF | TGCAGCGTTGGGCGGGGCCCAGATACGCAGTATTTT
15 | TRBJ2-1 | NA | TRBV11-2 | NA | CASSLVRGPYNEQFF | TGTGCCAGCAGCTTAGTTCGAGGCCCATACAATGAGCAGTTCTTC